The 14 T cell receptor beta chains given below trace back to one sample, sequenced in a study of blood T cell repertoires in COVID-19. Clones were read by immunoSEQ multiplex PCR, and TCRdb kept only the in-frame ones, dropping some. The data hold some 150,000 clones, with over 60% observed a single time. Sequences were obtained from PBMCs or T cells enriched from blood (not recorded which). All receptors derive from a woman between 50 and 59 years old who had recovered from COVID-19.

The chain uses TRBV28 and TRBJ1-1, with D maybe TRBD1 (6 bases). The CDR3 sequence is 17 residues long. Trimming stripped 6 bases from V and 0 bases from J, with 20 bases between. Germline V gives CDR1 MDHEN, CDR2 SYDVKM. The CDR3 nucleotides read TGTGCCAGCAGCGATACAGGGTGGCTGCTAATGAACACTGAAGCTTTCTTT. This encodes CASSDTGWLLMNTEAFF.

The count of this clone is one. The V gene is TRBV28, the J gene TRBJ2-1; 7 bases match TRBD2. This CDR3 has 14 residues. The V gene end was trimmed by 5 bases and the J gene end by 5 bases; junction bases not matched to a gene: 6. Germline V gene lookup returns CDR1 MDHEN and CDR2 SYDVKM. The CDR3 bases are TGTGCCAGCAGTCTACCAGCGGGGCACAATGAGCAGTTCTTC. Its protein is CASSLPAGHNEQFF.

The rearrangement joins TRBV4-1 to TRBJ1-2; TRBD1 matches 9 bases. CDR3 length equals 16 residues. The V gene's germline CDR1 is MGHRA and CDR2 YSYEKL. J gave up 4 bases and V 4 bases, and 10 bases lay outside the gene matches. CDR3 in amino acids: CASSRTGAYGTYGYTF. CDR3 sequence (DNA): TGCGCCAGCAGCCGGACAGGGGCCTATGGGACCTATGGCTACACCTTC.

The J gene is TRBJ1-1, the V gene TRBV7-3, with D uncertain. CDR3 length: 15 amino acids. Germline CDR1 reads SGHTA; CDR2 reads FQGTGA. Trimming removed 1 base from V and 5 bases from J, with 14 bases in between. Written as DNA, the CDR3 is TGTGCCAGCAGCTTAAACGAGGAATCGTGGACTGAAGCTTTCTTT. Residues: CASSLNEESWTEAFF. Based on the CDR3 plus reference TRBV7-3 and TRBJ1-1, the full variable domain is GAGVSQTPSNKVTEKGKYVELRCDPISGHTALYWYRQSLGQGPEFLIYFQGTGAADDSGLPNDRFFAVRPEGSVSTLKIQRTERGDSAVYLCASSLNEESWTEAFFGQGTRLTVV.

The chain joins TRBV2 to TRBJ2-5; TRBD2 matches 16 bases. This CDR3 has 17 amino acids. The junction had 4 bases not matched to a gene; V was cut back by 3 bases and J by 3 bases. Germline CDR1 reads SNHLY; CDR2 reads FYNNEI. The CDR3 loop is CASSDGTSGGAKETQYF. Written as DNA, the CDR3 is TGTGCCAGCAGTGACGGGACTAGCGGGGGGGCGAAAGAGACCCAGTACTTC.

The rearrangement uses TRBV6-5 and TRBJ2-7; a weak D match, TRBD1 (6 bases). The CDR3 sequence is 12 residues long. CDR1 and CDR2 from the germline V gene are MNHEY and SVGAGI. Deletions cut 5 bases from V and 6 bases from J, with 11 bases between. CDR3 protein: CASSRGRGEQYF. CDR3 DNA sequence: TGTGCCAGCAGTAGGGGCAGGGGCGAGCAGTACTTC.

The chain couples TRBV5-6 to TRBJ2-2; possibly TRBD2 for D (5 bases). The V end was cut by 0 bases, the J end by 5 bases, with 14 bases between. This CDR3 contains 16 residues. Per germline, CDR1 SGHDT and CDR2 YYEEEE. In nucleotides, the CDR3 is TGTGCCAGCAGCTTGGGTCTTCTAGCACTTACCGGGGAGCTGTTTTTT. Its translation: CASSLGLLALTGELFF. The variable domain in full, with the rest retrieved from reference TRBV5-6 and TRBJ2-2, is DAGVTQSPTHLIKTRGQQVTLRCSPKSGHDTVSWYQQALGQGPQFIFQYYEEEERQRGNFPDRFSGHQFPNYSSELNVNALLLGDSALYLCASSLGLLALTGELFFGEGSRLTVL.

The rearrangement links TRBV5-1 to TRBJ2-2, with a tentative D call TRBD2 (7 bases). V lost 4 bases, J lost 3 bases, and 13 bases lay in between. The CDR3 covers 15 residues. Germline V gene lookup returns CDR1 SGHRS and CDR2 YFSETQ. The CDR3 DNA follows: TGCGCCAGCAGCCGAGGGGGAGGGGACACCGGGGAGCTGTTTTTT. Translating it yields CASSRGGGDTGELFF.

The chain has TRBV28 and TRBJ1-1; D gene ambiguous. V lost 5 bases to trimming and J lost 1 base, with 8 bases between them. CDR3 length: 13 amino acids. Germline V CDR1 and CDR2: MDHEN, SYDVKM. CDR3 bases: TGTGCCAGCAGTCCGACTAGGAACACTGAAGCTTTCTTT. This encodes CASSPTRNTEAFF.

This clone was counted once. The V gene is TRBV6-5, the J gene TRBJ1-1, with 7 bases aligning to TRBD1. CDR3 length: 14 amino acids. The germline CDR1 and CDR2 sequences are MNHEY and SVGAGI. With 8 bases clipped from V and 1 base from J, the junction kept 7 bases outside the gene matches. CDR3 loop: CASGTGTANTEAFF. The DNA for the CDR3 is TGTGCCAGCGGGACCGGGACAGCGAACACTGAAGCTTTCTTT.

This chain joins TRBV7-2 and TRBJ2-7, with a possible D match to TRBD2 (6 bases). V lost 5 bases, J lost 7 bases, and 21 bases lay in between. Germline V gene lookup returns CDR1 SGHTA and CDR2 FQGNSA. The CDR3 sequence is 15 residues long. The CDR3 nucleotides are TGTGCCAGCAGCCCCATGATTGGCACGGCGGGGGAGCAGTACTTC. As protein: CASSPMIGTAGEQYF.

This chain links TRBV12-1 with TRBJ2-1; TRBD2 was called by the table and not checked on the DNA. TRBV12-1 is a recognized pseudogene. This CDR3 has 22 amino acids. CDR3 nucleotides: TGTGCCAGCAGCTTCCTTCCCCTCCCCCGGCGCCCTGCTAGCAGCTCCTACAATGAGCAGTTCTTC. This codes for CASSFLPLPRRPASSSYNEQFF.

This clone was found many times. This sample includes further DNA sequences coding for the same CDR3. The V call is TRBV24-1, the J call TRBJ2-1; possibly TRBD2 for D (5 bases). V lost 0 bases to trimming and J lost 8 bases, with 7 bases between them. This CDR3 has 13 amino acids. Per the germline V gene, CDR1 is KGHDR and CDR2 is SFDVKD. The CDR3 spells CATSDLTGDEQFF. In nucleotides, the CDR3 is TGTGCCACCAGTGATTTGACCGGGGATGAGCAGTTCTTC.

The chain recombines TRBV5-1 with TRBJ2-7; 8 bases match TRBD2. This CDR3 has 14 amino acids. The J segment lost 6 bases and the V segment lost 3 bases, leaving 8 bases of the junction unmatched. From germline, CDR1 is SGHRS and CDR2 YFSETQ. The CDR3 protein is CASSSAGGALEQYF. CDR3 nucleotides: TGCGCCAGCAGCTCGGCCGGGGGGGCCCTCGAGCAGTACTTC.